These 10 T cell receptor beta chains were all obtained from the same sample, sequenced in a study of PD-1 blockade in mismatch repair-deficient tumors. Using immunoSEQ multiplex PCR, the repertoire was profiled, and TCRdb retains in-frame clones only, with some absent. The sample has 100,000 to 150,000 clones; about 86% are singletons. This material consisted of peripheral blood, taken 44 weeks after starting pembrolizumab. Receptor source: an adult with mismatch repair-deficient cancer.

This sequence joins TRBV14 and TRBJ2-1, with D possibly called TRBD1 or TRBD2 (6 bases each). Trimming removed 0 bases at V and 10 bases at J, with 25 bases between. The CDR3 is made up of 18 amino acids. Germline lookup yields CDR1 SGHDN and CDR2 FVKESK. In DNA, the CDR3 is TGTGCCAGCAGCCAAGATTATTCCCGGACTGGAGGGGGTACGGAGCAGTTCTTC. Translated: CASSQDYSRTGGGTEQFF.

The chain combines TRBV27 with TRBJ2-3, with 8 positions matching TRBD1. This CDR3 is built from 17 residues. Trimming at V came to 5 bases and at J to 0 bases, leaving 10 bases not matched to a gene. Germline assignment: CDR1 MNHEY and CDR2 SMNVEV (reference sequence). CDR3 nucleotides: TGTGCCAGCAGTGTAAGGGACAGGTCCACTAGCACAGATACGCAGTATTTT. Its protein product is CASSVRDRSTSTDTQYF.

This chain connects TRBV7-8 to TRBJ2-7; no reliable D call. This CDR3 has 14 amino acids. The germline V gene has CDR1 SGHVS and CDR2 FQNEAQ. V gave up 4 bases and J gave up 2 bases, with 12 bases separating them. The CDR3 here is CASSSLDRTYEQYF. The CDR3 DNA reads TGTGCCAGCAGCTCCTTAGATAGAACCTACGAGCAGTACTTC.

This CDR3 is CASSLYLRGTEAFF. The CDR3 bases are TGTGCCAGCAGCTTATATCTCAGGGGCACTGAAGCTTTCTTT. The rearrangement joins TRBV7-9 to TRBJ1-1; the D gene is possibly TRBD1 (6 bases). The CDR3 has 14 amino acids. The germline CDR1 and CDR2 sequences are SEHNR and FQNEAQ (reference sequence). Trimming left V 2 bases short and J 4 bases short, with 11 bases between.

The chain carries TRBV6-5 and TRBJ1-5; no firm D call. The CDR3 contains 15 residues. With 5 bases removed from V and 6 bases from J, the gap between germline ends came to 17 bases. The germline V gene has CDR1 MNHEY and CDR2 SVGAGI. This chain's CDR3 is CASSQESGFRQPQHF. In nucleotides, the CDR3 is TGTGCCAGCAGTCAAGAATCGGGGTTTCGTCAGCCCCAGCATTTT.

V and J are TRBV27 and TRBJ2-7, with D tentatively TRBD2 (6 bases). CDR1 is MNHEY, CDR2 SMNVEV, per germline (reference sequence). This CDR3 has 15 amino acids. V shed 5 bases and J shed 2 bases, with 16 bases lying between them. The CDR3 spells CASSPRPGLAYEQYF. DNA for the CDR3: TGTGCCAGCAGTCCGAGGCCGGGACTCGCCTACGAGCAGTACTTC.

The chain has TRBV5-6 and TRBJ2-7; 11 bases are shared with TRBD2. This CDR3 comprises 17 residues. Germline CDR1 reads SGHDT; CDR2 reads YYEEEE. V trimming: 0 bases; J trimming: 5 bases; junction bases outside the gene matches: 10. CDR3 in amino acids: CASSLVVTGTSGNEQYF. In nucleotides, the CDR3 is TGTGCCAGCAGCTTGGTGGTTACCGGGACTAGCGGTAACGAGCAGTACTTC. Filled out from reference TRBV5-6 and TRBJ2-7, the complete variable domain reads DAGVTQSPTHLIKTRGQQVTLRCSPKSGHDTVSWYQQALGQGPQFIFQYYEEEERQRGNFPDRFSGHQFPNYSSELNVNALLLGDSALYLCASSLVVTGTSGNEQYFGPGTRLTVT.

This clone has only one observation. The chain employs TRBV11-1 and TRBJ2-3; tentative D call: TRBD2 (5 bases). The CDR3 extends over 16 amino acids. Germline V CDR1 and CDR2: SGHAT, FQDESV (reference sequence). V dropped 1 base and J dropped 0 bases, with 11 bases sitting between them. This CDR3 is CASSLGCWTSTDTQYF. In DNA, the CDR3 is TGTGCCAGCAGCTTAGGTTGCTGGACTAGCACAGATACGCAGTATTTT.

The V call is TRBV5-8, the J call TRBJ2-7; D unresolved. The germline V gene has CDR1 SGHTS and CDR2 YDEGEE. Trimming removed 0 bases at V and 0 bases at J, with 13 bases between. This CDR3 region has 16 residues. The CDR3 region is CASSLDLALSSYEQYF. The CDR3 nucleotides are TGTGCCAGCAGCTTGGATCTGGCCTTGAGCTCCTACGAGCAGTACTTC.

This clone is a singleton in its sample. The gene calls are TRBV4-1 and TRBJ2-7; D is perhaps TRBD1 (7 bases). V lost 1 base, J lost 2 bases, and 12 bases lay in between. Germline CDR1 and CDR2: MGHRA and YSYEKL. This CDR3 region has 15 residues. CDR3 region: CASSQVVRGAYEQYF. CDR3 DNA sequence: TGCGCCAGCAGCCAAGTCGTCAGGGGGGCCTACGAGCAGTACTTC.